This T cell receptor beta chain was recovered during a study of T-cell reconstitution after alpha-beta-depleted transplantation in children. Whole-study results and caveats: Newly made T cells mostly supplied T-cell counts and diversity one year after transplant. Surviving recipient T cells and thymic progenitors produced the high day-60 TCRbeta diversity seen in some patients. Expanded clones from the graft, numbering several hundred, reportedly supplied alpha-beta T cells about two months after transplant.

The sample holds many counts of this clonotype. Antigen specificity is unknown. A TCRbeta library incorporating unique molecular identifiers was prepared. TCRdb reprocessed the PCR reads via MiXCR and lists one record per CDR3 protein. This sample has approximately 300,000 distinct CDR3 sequences, with around a tenth found just once. Trimming shortened V by 6 bases and J by 6 bases, and 9 bases separated the two germline ends. This CDR3 comprises 12 residues. This TCR was recovered from a male patient aged 2 to 9 who had a stem cell transplant for chronic granulomatous disease, so the T cells may come from the graft donor. This sequence joins TRBV12-3 or TRBV12-4 and TRBJ2-1; unclear D gene. The material was peripheral blood, obtained 180 days after TCRalphabeta/CD19-depleted stem cell transplant. CDR3 in DNA: TGTGCCAGCAGCCACACCGCCAATGAGCAGTTCTTC. It codes for CASSHTANEQFF.